This T cell receptor beta chain was found in a study of CD8 T cells in ankylosing spondylitis. Study-wide findings and caveats: One TCR beta motif, made up of under ten highly homologous variants, appeared characteristic of ankylosing spondylitis blood. Matched ankylosing spondylitis synovial fluid reportedly contained a significantly enriched population of disease-linked clones.

As concerns this clonotype: Its target is unknown.

Via MiXCR, TCRdb re-called the 5' RACE reads, giving one row per CDR3 protein. The profile shows around 160,000 distinct CDR3 sequences, under 14% of them singletons. This TCR was sampled from a male donor with ankylosing spondylitis or in good health (not recorded which). The sample was blood, either unsorted or a sorted T cell fraction (not recorded which).

The CDR3 DNA sequence: TGTGCCAGCAGTGCCTTGGGGGCAAGGAGCTCCTACGAGCAGTACTTC. This sequence encodes CASSALGARSSYEQYF. The chain combines TRBV6-1 with TRBJ2-7; a possible D gene is TRBD1 (6 bases). CDR3 size: 16 residues. V was shortened by 4 bases and J by 0 bases, with 16 bases between the two germline ends. CDR1 is MNHNS, CDR2 SASEGT, per germline.